These 14 T cell receptor beta chains share one sample of origin, sequenced in a study of cytomegalovirus exposure and HLA in healthy donors. A multiplex PCR was run with 60 Vbeta primers and 13 Jbeta primers. Libraries were prepared by immunoSEQ multiplex PCR; TCRdb keeps only in-frame clonotypes and omits some of them. The sample carries around 95,000 clones, 65% to 90% recorded once. Sequencing was carried out using PBMCs. The receptors stem from a man under 40 in good health and CMV-seropositive.

Regarding this clone: At one of its ends the junction is not consistent with the germline gene, which may arise from a read error. Other nucleotide sequences in the sample specify the same CDR3. This rearrangement joins TRBV28 to TRBJ2-7, with D possibly matching TRBD2 (6 bases). CDR1 and CDR2 (germline): MDHEN, SYDVKM. CDR3 length equals 15 residues. The CDR3 loop reads CASSLAAGLEDEQYF. The CDR3 DNA is TGCGCCAGCAGTTTAGCGGCGGGACTTGAAGACGAGCAGTACTTC.

The chain employs TRBV6-5 and TRBJ2-7, with D possibly being TRBD1 (6 bases). The ends were cut back, 4 bases at V and 6 bases at J, with 19 bases in the middle. The CDR3 consists of 15 residues. CDR1 and CDR2 (germline): MNHEY, SVGAGI. The CDR3 loop is CASSFLTHTGPEQYF. For the CDR3, the DNA is TGTGCCAGCAGTTTCCTCACTCATACAGGGCCCGAGCAGTACTTC.

J is TRBJ2-1 and V is TRBV14; no definite D call. Germline-derived CDR1 and CDR2 are SGHDN and FVKESK. The length of the CDR3 is 16 residues. The V and J ends lost 0 bases and 0 bases respectively, with 9 bases between them. This chain's CDR3 is CASSQEVHSSYNEQFF. The CDR3 bases are TGTGCCAGCAGCCAAGAAGTCCATAGCTCCTACAATGAGCAGTTCTTC.

This CDR3 reads CASRSLGGIDEQFF. The CDR3 DNA reads TGTGCCAGCAGATCGCTCGGGGGGATCGATGAGCAGTTCTTC. The gene calls are TRBV27 and TRBJ2-1; 7 nucleotides match TRBD2. V was clipped by 6 bases and J by 8 bases; unmatched bases: 10. The germline CDR1 and CDR2 sequences are MNHEY and SMNVEV (reference sequence). The CDR3 length is 14 residues.

The chain carries TRBV2 and TRBJ1-5; the match to TRBD1 covers 7 bases. CDR3 size: 17 residues. Germline V gives CDR1 SNHLY, CDR2 FYNNEI. V was clipped by 6 bases and J by 3 bases; unmatched bases: 14. The CDR3 is CASRPTRDRLTNQPQHF. The CDR3 DNA is TGTGCCAGCAGACCCACCCGGGACAGACTAACCAATCAGCCCCAGCATTTT.

The chain links TRBV11-3 to TRBJ2-1, with D possibly matching TRBD1 (6 bases). The germline V gene encodes CDR1 SGHNT and CDR2 YENEEA. Trimming took off 4 bases at V and 6 bases at J, with 16 bases between the two ends. The CDR3 runs to 15 residues. The CDR3: CASSSGQLAGNEQFF. In DNA form, the CDR3 reads TGTGCCAGCAGCTCCGGACAGCTCGCTGGCAATGAGCAGTTCTTC.

The chain links TRBV28 to TRBJ2-1; the D gene is possibly TRBD1 (6 bases). The CDR3 has 14 residues. Germline V gene sequence: CDR1 MDHEN, CDR2 SYDVKM. Trimming stripped 5 bases from V and 0 bases from J, with 8 bases between. The CDR3 DNA follows: TGTGCCAGCAGTGACAGGAGCTCCTACAATGAGCAGTTCTTC. The encoded protein is CASSDRSSYNEQFF.

The chain uses TRBV30 and TRBJ2-5; TRBD1 matches at 7 bases. The germline V gene encodes CDR1 GTSNPN and CDR2 SVGIG (reference sequence). The CDR3 is 15 amino acids. The V segment lost 2 bases and the J segment 4 bases; nucleotides outside the gene matches: 10. The CDR3, as DNA: TGTGCCTGGAGTAAAACGATAGGGGGCCGAGAGACCCAGTACTTC. It encodes CAWSKTIGGRETQYF.

Remarks on this clone: The junction differs from germline at one of its ends, possibly a read error. The chain links TRBV7-9 to TRBJ1-2, with 7 bases fitting TRBD1. Germline CDR1 is SEHNR and CDR2 is FQNEAQ (reference sequence). The CDR3 sequence is 16 residues long. This chain's CDR3 is CSSSLVGADRVNGYTF. The CDR3 nucleotides read TGTTCCAGCAGCTTAGTTGGCGCCGACAGGGTGAATGGCTACACCTTC.

This clone was seen more than once but under ten times. The chain recombines TRBV7-7 with TRBJ2-2, with D tentatively TRBD1 (6 bases). CDR3 length: 13 residues. Germline CDR1 SSHAT, CDR2 FNYEAQ (reference sequence). V was clipped by 5 bases and J by 7 bases, with 11 bases between them. The CDR3 DNA follows: TGTGCCAGCAGCGAAACAGGGTTCGGGGAGCTGTTTTTT. Amino acids: CASSETGFGELFF.

The V gene is TRBV19, the J gene TRBJ2-3; tentative D call: TRBD1 (6 bases). Looked up from germline, CDR1 is LNHDA and CDR2 is SQIVND (reference sequence). The CDR3 loop spans 13 amino acids. V lost 1 base, J lost 6 bases, and 8 bases lay in between. CDR3 in amino acids: CASSIARGDTQYF. The CDR3 DNA reads TGTGCCAGTAGTATAGCAAGGGGGGATACGCAGTATTTT.

This sequence joins TRBV19 and TRBJ2-7, with 9 positions matching TRBD1. Per the germline V gene, CDR1 is LNHDA and CDR2 is SQIVND (reference sequence). V lost 2 bases to trimming and J lost 2 bases; unmatched junction nucleotides: 7. This CDR3 is built from 16 residues. CDR3 in DNA: TGTGCCAGTAGTATAACAGGGGGACAGGGACCCTACGAGCAGTACTTC. Translation: CASSITGGQGPYEQYF.

V usage is TRBV28 and J usage is TRBJ1-2, with TRBD1 matching 9 bases. The germline V gene has CDR1 MDHEN and CDR2 SYDVKM. CDR3 length: 14 residues. The trim removed 6 bases at V and 4 bases at J, leaving 6 bases unmatched. CDR3 in amino acids: CASRRTGASYGYTF. The CDR3 DNA reads TGTGCCAGCAGGCGGACAGGGGCGAGCTATGGCTACACCTTC.

The V call is TRBV29-1, the J call TRBJ2-1, with 7 bases lining up with TRBD2. The germline CDR1 and CDR2 sequences are SQVTM and ANQGSEA. The V and J ends lost 7 bases and 7 bases, in that order; junction bases with no gene match: 10. The CDR3 sequence is 13 residues long. The CDR3 spells CSAERGGENEQFF. As DNA, the CDR3 is TGCAGCGCCGAAAGGGGAGGGGAAAATGAGCAGTTCTTC.